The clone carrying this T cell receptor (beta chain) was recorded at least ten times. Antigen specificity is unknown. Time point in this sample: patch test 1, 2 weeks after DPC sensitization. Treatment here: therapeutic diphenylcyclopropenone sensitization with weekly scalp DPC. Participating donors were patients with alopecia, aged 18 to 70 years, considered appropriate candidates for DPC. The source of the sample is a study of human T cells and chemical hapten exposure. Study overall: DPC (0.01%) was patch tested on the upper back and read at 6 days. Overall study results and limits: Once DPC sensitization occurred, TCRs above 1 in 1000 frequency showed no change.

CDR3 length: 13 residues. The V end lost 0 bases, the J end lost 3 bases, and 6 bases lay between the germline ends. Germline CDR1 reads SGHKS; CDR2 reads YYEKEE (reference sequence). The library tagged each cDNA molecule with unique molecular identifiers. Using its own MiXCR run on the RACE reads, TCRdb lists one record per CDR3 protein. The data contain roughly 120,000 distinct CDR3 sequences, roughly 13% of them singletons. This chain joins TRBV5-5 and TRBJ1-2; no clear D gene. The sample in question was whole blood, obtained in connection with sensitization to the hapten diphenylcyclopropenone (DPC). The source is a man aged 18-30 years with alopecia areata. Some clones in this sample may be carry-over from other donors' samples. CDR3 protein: CASSLETDYGYTF. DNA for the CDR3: TGTGCCAGCAGCTTGGAAACGGACTATGGCTACACCTTC. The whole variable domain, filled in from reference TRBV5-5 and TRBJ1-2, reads DAGVTQSPTHLIKTRGQQVTLRCSPISGHKSVSWYQQVLGQGPQFIFQYYEKEERGRGNFPDRFSARQFPNYSSELNVNALLLGDSALYLCASSLETDYGYTFGSGTRLTVV.